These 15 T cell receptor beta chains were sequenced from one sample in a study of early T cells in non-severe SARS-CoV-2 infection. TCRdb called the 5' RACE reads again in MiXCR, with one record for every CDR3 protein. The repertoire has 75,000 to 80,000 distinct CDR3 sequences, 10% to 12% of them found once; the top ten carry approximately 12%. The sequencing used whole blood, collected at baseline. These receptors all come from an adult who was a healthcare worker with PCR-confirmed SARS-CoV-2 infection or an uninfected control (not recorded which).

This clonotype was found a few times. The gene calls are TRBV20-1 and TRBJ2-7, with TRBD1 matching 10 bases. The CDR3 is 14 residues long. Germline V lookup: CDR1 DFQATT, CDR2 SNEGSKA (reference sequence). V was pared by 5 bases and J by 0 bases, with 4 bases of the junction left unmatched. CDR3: CSAGQGVISYEQYF. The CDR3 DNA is TGCAGTGCTGGACAGGGGGTTATCTCCTACGAGCAGTACTTC.

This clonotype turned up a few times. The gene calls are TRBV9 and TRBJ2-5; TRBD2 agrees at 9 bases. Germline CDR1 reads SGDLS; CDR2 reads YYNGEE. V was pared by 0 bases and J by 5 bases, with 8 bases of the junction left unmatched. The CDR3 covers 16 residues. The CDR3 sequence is CASSVEIAGEGETQYF. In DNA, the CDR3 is TGTGCCAGCAGCGTAGAGATAGCGGGAGAAGGGGAGACCCAGTACTTC.

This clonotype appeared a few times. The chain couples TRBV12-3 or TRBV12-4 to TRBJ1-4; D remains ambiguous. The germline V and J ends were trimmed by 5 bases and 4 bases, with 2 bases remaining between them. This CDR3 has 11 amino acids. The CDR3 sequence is CASSINEKLFF. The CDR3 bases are TGTGCCAGCAGTATTAATGAAAAACTGTTTTTT.

The CDR3 nucleotides are TGTGCCAGCAGTTTCGACAGGGCCATGAGGAACACTGAAGCTTTCTTT. Amino acids: CASSFDRAMRNTEAFF. This chain joins TRBV12-3 or TRBV12-4 and TRBJ1-1; TRBD1 matches 7 bases. With 3 bases clipped from V and 1 base from J, the junction kept 8 bases outside the gene matches. CDR3 length: 16 amino acids.

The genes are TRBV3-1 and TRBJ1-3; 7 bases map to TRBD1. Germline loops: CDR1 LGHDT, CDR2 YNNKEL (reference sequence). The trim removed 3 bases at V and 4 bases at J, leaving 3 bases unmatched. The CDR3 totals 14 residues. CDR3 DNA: TGTGCCAGCAGCCACAGGGGGTCCGGAAACACCATATATTTT. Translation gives CASSHRGSGNTIYF.

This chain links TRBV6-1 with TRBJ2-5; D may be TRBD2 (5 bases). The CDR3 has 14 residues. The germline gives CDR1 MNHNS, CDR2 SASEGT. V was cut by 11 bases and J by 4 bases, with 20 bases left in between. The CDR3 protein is CAAAWVGSPETQYF. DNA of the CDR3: TGTGCCGCTGCTTGGGTGGGGAGTCCAGAGACCCAGTACTTC.

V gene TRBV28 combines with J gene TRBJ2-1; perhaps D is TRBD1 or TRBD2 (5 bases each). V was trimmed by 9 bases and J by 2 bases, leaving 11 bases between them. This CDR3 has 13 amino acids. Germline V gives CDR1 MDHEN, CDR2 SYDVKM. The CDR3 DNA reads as TGTGCCAGTCAACGGGACGCCTACAATGAGCAGTTCTTC. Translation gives CASQRDAYNEQFF.

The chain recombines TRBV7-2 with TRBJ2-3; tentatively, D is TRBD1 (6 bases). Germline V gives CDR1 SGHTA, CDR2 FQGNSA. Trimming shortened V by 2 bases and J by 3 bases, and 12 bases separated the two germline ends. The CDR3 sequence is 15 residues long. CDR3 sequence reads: CASSLRRGGTDTQYF. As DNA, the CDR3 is TGTGCCAGCAGCTTACGCCGAGGGGGTACAGATACGCAGTATTTT.

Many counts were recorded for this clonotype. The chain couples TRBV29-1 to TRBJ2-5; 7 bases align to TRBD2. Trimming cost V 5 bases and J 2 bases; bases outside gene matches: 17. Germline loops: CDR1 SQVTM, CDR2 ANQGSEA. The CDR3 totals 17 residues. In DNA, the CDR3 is TGCAGCGTTTCATCCTCTACCGGGGGGAGCTGGCAAGAGACCCAGTACTTC. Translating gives CSVSSSTGGSWQETQYF.

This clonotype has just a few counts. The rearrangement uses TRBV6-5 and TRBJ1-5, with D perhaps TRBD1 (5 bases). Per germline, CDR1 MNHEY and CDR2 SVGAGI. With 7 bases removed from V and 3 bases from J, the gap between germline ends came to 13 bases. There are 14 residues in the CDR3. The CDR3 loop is CASTPPGPNQPQHF. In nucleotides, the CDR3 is TGTGCCAGCACTCCTCCGGGACCCAATCAGCCCCAGCATTTT.

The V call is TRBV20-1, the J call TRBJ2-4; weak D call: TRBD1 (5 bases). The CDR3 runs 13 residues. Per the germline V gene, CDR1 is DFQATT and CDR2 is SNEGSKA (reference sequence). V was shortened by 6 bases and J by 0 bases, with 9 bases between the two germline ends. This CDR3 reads CSADRGAKNIQYF. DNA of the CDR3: TGCAGTGCCGATAGGGGAGCCAAAAACATTCAGTACTTC.

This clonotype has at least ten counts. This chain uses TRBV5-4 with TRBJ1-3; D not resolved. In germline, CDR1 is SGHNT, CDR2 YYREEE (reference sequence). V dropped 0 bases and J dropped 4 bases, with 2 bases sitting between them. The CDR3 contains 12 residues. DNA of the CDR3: TGTGCCAGCAGCTTGGCAGGAAACACCATATATTTT. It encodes CASSLAGNTIYF.

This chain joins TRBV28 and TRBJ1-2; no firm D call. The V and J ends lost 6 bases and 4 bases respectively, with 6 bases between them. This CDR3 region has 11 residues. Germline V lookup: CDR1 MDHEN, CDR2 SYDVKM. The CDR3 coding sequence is TGTGCCAGCAGCCCTTCCTATGGCTACACCTTC. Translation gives CASSPSYGYTF.

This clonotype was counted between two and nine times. The CDR3 loop reads CASSTGQGLTGEAFF. The CDR3 DNA sequence: TGTGCCAGCAGTACGGGACAGGGCCTAACCGGTGAAGCTTTCTTT. V gene TRBV6-2 or TRBV6-3 combines with J gene TRBJ1-1; 9 nucleotides align to TRBD1. The germline CDR1 and CDR2 sequences are MNHEY and SVGEGT. The CDR3 has 15 residues. V gave up 5 bases and J gave up 7 bases; unmatched junction bases: 11.

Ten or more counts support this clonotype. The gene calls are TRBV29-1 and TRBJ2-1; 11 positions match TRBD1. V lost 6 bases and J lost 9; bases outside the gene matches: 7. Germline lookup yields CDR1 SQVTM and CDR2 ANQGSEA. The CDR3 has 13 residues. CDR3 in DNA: TGCAGCGTAGGACAGGGGGCGCGAGGTGAGCAGTTCTTC. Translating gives CSVGQGARGEQFF.